This T cell receptor (beta chain) came from a study of CD8+ T cells in alopecia areata. The treatment: oral pan-JAK inhibitor, 5-10 mg twice daily. General study findings and limits: Affected scalp, especially in alopecia totalis/universalis, had a higher clonality than normal scalp did.

Investigators isolated RNA and reverse transcribed it into cDNA to act as the sequencing template. Measured with immunoSEQ multiplex PCR; TCRdb has only the in-frame clones, and not every one. Of some 190,000 clones in the sample, approximately 50% were seen once. In its sample, this clone was seen a few times. No antigen is known for it. Per the germline V gene, CDR1 is LNHDA and CDR2 is SQIVND (reference sequence). The CDR3 runs 14 residues. J gave up 5 bases and V 1 base, and 4 bases lay outside the gene matches. Sequenced material: CD8+ T cells sorted from blood, taken at week 52, from a patient treated with tofacitinib. The origin of this receptor is a human donor with alopecia areata. This chain uses TRBV19 with TRBJ2-7, with 8 bases matching TRBD1. CDR3 protein: CASSIASTGDEQYF. DNA for the CDR3: TGTGCCAGTAGTATAGCCTCGACAGGGGACGAGCAGTACTTC. The full variable domain, in which reference TRBV19 and TRBJ2-7 provide the parts outside the CDR3, is DGGITQSPKYLFRKEGQNVTLSCEQNLNHDAMYWYRQDPGQGLRLIYYSQIVNDFQKGDIAEGYSVSREKKESFPLTVTSAQKNPTAFYLCASSIASTGDEQYFGPGTRLTVT.